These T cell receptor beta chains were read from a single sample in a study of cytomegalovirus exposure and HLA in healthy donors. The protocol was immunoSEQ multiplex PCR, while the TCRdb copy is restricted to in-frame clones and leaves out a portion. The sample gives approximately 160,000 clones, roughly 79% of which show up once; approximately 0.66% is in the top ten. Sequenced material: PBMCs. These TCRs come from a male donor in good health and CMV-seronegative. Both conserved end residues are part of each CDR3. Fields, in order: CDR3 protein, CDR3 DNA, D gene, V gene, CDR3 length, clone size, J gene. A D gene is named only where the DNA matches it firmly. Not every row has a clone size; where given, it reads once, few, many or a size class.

CDR3aa: CASSQGAGGTDTQYF
CDR3nt: TGTGCCAGCAGCCAAGGAGCGGGGGGCACAGATACGCAGTATTTT
d_gene: TRBD2
v_gene: TRBV7-9
len: 15
abundance: -
j_gene: TRBJ2-3

CDR3aa: CASALGRDSYEQYF
CDR3nt: TGTGCCAGCGCATTGGGGCGGGACTCCTACGAGCAGTACTTC
d_gene: -
v_gene: TRBV7-2
len: 14
abundance: -
j_gene: TRBJ2-7

CDR3aa: CSVGAGTGGIRETQYF
CDR3nt: TGCAGCGTTGGAGCTGGGACAGGGGGCATTCGGGAGACCCAGTACTTC
d_gene: TRBD1
v_gene: TRBV29-1
len: 16
abundance: -
j_gene: TRBJ2-5

CDR3aa: CASSFYTTGNTIYF
CDR3nt: TGTGCCAGCAGCTTTTACACAACTGGAAACACCATATATTTT
d_gene: -
v_gene: TRBV5-6
len: 14
abundance: -
j_gene: TRBJ1-3

CDR3aa: CASSQAIGRYEQYF
CDR3nt: TGCGCCAGCAGCCAAGCAATCGGGAGATACGAGCAGTACTTC
d_gene: -
v_gene: TRBV4-3
len: 14
abundance: -
j_gene: TRBJ2-7

CDR3aa: CASDLTGTSGNEQFF
CDR3nt: TGTGCCAGCGACCTTACCGGGACTAGCGGCAATGAGCAGTTCTTC
d_gene: TRBD2
v_gene: TRBV6-5
len: 15
abundance: -
j_gene: TRBJ2-1

CDR3aa: CASSLQQGVHTEAFF
CDR3nt: TGTGCCAGCAGCTTGCAACAGGGGGTACACACTGAAGCTTTCTTT
d_gene: TRBD1
v_gene: TRBV7-3
len: 15
abundance: few
j_gene: TRBJ1-1

CDR3aa: CASSLSGQGAGTQYF
CDR3nt: TGCGCCAGCAGCTTGTCCGGACAGGGGGCGGGTACGCAGTATTTT
d_gene: TRBD1
v_gene: TRBV5-1
len: 15
abundance: -
j_gene: TRBJ2-3

CDR3aa: CASSRQRLDRGRKILEQYF
CDR3nt: TGTGCCAGCAGCCGCCAGCGCCTCGACAGGGGGCGAAAAATTCTCGAGCAGTACTTC
d_gene: TRBD1
v_gene: TRBV5-8
len: 19
abundance: once
j_gene: TRBJ2-7

CDR3aa: CASSQDSGTEAFF
CDR3nt: TGCGCCAGCAGCCAAGATTCGGGTACTGAAGCTTTCTTT
d_gene: -
v_gene: TRBV4-3
len: 13
abundance: -
j_gene: TRBJ1-1